A selection of T cell receptor beta chains follows, all from one sample in a study of STAT5B mutations in CD4+ large granular lymphocyte leukemia. The protocol was immunoSEQ multiplex PCR, while the TCRdb copy is restricted to in-frame clones and leaves out a portion. Of around 33,000 clones in the sample, about nine tenths were seen once. The source material was CD4+ T cells from blood buffy coats. The receptors shown here come from a human donor in good health. CDR3s include the opening cysteine and the closing phenylalanine or tryptophan. D genes are given only for firm matches. Clone size is shown for a subset of rows, as once, few, many or a class of expanded clone.

TRBD1,TRBJ1-4,once,TRBV7-9,TGTGCCAGCACCAACCTACAGGGGGTTACCGGGAAACTGTTTTTT,CASTNLQGVTGKLFF
TRBD1,TRBJ2-7,.,TRBV7-2,TGTGCCAGCAGCTTCCCCCTCCTCCGGGACAGGGGTAAGCAGTACTTC,CASSFPLLRDRGKQYF
.,TRBJ1-2,.,TRBV19,TGTGCCAGTACCAATCAGGGGCTCCTTAACTATGGCTACACCTTC,CASTNQGLLNYGYTF
.,TRBJ2-3,.,TRBV11-2,TGTGCCAGCGCCACAAGTCCGGTAGATACGCAGTATTTT,CASATSPVDTQYF
.,TRBJ1-2,few,TRBV29-1,TGCAGCGTTGGACAGAACTATGGCTACACCTTC,CSVGQNYGYTF
.,TRBJ2-1,.,TRBV7-2,TGTGCCAGCAGCTCCCCCAAGATAAATGAGCAGTTCTTC,CASSSPKINEQFF
TRBD2,TRBJ2-1,.,TRBV11-3,TGTGCCAGCAGCTTAGGGTGGGCGAGCGGGAGCCATGACTACAATGAGCAGTTCTTC,CASSLGWASGSHDYNEQFF
.,TRBJ2-1,.,TRBV15,TGTGCCACCAGCAGAGTGGGCAATGAGCAGTTCTTC,CATSRVGNEQFF
.,TRBJ1-1,.,TRBV6-1,TGTGCCAGCACCCGCCGGGACCCCCGAAGGGTGGCTTTCTTT,CASTRRDPRRVAFF
.,TRBJ2-5,.,TRBV5-4,TGTGCCAGCAGCTTGCGATTTCGGCAGGGGGGAGAGACCCAGTACTTC,CASSLRFRQGGETQYF
.,TRBJ2-1,.,TRBV14,TGTGCCAGCAGCCGAGACGGGTGGCAGTTCTTC,CASSRDGWQFF
.,TRBJ1-5,.,TRBV6-5,TGTGCCAGCAGTTACGGAGGCGATCAGCCCCGGCATTTT,CASSYGGDQPRHF
TRBD2,TRBJ2-7,.,TRBV7-6,TGTGCCAGCAGCCGCCCTTGGGGGGGACGGGTCGAGCAGTACTTC,CASSRPWGGRVEQYF
TRBD1,TRBJ1-5,.,TRBV14,TGTGCCAGCAGCCGAGGGACAGGGTGGGATCAGCCCCAGCATTTT,CASSRGTGWDQPQHF
.,TRBJ1-1,.,TRBV6-6,TGTGCCAGCGGGGCGTCCCTGAACACTGAAGCTTTCTTT,CASGASLNTEAFF
.,TRBJ2-5,.,TRBV2,TGTGCCATCAACCCCGGACGGGCGGAGCAAGAGACCCAGTACTTC,CAINPGRAEQETQYF
TRBD1,TRBJ2-7,.,TRBV7-3,TGTGCCAGCAGCTTAACGACAGGGGTTACCTACGAGCAGTACTTC,CASSLTTGVTYEQYF
.,TRBJ2-5,.,TRBV5-1,TGCGCCAGCAGCTTGGACCAAGAGACCCAGTACTTC,CASSLDQETQYF
.,TRBJ1-4,.,TRBV21-1,TGTGCCAGCAGCAGAGACTTTAATGAAAAACTGTTTTTT,CASSRDFNEKLFF
TRBD1,TRBJ1-1,.,TRBV10-3,TGTGCCATCAGGTCGGGACAGGGATTCCCAGGGCAAGCTTTCTTT,CAIRSGQGFPGQAFF
.,TRBJ1-1,.,TRBV18,TGTGCCAGCTCACCGATACAGTGGGGGAACACTGAAGCTTTCTTT,CASSPIQWGNTEAFF
.,TRBJ1-5,once,TRBV7-2,TGTGCCAGCAAACAGGAAGGATATAGCAATCAGCCCCAGCATTTT,CASKQEGYSNQPQHF
.,TRBJ1-2,.,TRBV7-2,TGTGCCAGCAGCTTAGGGAAAAATGGCTACACCTTC,CASSLGKNGYTF
.,TRBJ1-2,.,TRBV4-3,TGCGCCAGCAGCCAACTTTCAGGCTTGGATGGCTACACCTTC,CASSQLSGLDGYTF
TRBD1,TRBJ1-6,.,TRBV6-6,TGTGCCAGCATTTCACCGGGACAGCGCTATAATTCACCCCTCCACTTT,CASISPGQRYNSPLHF
TRBD1,TRBJ1-2,.,TRBV7-9,TGTGCCAGCAGCCCATATTGGACAGGGGTCTATGGCTACACCTTC,CASSPYWTGVYGYTF
TRBD2,TRBJ2-1,.,TRBV11-2,TGTGCCAGCAGCTTAGGCACGGGAGGGTACAATGAGCAGTTCTTC,CASSLGTGGYNEQFF
.,TRBJ1-4,.,TRBV4-1,TGCGCCAGCAGCCAAGGGACATTAGCAACTAATGAAAAACTGTTTTTT,CASSQGTLATNEKLFF
.,TRBJ1-3,.,TRBV4-3,TGCGCCAGCAGCCAAGGATACTCAGCGTCTGGAAACACCATATATTTT,CASSQGYSASGNTIYF
.,TRBJ2-7,.,TRBV18,TGTGCCAGCTCACCGCTTTTTGGGCACGAGCAGTACTTC,CASSPLFGHEQYF
.,TRBJ2-1,.,TRBV19,TGTGCCAGTAGTCTCGTTCTACAGCACAATGAGCAGTTCTTC,CASSLVLQHNEQFF
.,TRBJ1-1,.,TRBV18,TGTGCCAGCTCAGAGGCCCCTCCGGCCCTGAACACTGAAGCTTTCTTT,CASSEAPPALNTEAFF
TRBD1,TRBJ2-7,.,TRBV2,TGTGCCAGCAGTTACTCAGGGGGCGAGCAGTACTTC,CASSYSGGEQYF
.,TRBJ1-1,.,TRBV2,TGTGCCAGCAGCGTAGGCACGGACGGGGAAGCTTTCTTT,CASSVGTDGEAFF
TRBD2,TRBJ2-5,.,TRBV11-3,TGTGCCAGCAACGCAAGGTCCGGGGGGGAGACCCAGTACTTC,CASNARSGGETQYF
.,TRBJ2-2,.,TRBV30,TGTGCCTGGAGTGTCAGAGTGTCTGGGGAGCTGTTTTTT,CAWSVRVSGELFF
.,TRBJ1-2,.,TRBV7-9,TGTGCCAGCAGCTCACAGGTCGCTAACTATGGCTACACCTTC,CASSSQVANYGYTF
.,TRBJ2-2,.,TRBV10-3,TGTGCCACCGCCGCGTCCGCGAACACCGGGGAGCTGTTTTTT,CATAASANTGELFF
.,TRBJ1-3,.,TRBV18,TGTGCCAGCTCATTTAGCTCTGGAAACACCATATATTTT,CASSFSSGNTIYF
.,TRBJ2-4,.,TRBV10-1,TGCGCCAGCAGTGAAAGGCGACTAAGTGGGGCCAAAAACATTCAGTACTTC,CASSERRLSGAKNIQYF
TRBD1,TRBJ2-3,.,TRBV5-6,TGTGCCAGCAGTGAGACAGGGCCCACAGATACGCAGTATTTT,CASSETGPTDTQYF
TRBD2,TRBJ2-3,.,TRBV6-5,TGTGCCAGCAGTTCCCCGGCGGGGGGCTCAGATACGCAGTATTTT,CASSSPAGGSDTQYF
.,TRBJ1-4,.,TRBV6-1,TGTGCCTCGCGCCTCGGACAGCCTTATGAAAAACTGTTTTTT,CASRLGQPYEKLFF
TRBD1,TRBJ2-5,.,TRBV5-1,TGCGCCAGCAGATGGGACAGGGGGGCGGAGACCCAGTACTTC,CASRWDRGAETQYF
TRBD1,TRBJ2-1,.,TRBV4-2,TGTGCCAGCAGCCAACCTACAGGGGTTGAGCAGTTCTTC,CASSQPTGVEQFF
.,TRBJ1-1,.,TRBV29-1,TGCAGCGCTGCGGGACAAATGAACACTGAAGCTTTCTTT,CSAAGQMNTEAFF
.,TRBJ1-2,.,TRBV7-6,TGTGCCAGCAGCTTAGCGCCCCCCCGGACGGGTGACTATGGCTACACCTTC,CASSLAPPRTGDYGYTF
TRBD2,TRBJ2-2,.,TRBV5-1,TGCGCCAGCAGCGCGACTAGCGGGCTGACCGGGGAGCTGTTTTTT,CASSATSGLTGELFF
.,TRBJ2-6,.,TRBV5-1,TGCGCCAGCAGCGGAGGATACAGGGCTGGGGCCAACGTCCTGACTTTC,CASSGGYRAGANVLTF
.,TRBJ2-5,.,TRBV7-3,TGTGCCAGCAGTCAGGCCCCAACTGGGGAGCAGTACTTC,CASSQAPTGEQYF
.,TRBJ1-1,.,TRBV4-3,TGCGCCAGCAGCCAAGGCCCCGGGGCGGGTAGCGACACTGAAGCTTTCTTT,CASSQGPGAGSDTEAFF
TRBD2,TRBJ2-3,.,TRBV29-1,TGCAGCGAATCCGGATTTAGCGGGAGAGAGGATACGCAGTATTTT,CSESGFSGREDTQYF
TRBD1,TRBJ2-5,.,TRBV11-3,TGTGCCAGCAGCTTAGGGGACAGGGGCATACAAGGGGAGACCCAGTACTTC,CASSLGDRGIQGETQYF